The rows below give T cell receptor beta chains drawn from one sample of a study of siplizumab effects on memory and regulatory T cells. Sequencing used immunoSEQ multiplex PCR; TCRdb keeps in-frame clones, though not all of them. The data contain roughly 70,000 clones, approximately 93% of them singletons. Sequenced material: CD8+ T cells sorted from blood. Source of these receptors: a human donor in good health. CDR3s include the opening cysteine and the closing phenylalanine or tryptophan. D genes are given only for firm matches. Clone size is shown for a subset of rows, as once, few, many or a class of expanded clone.

.,13,TRBJ2-5,.,TRBV19,CASSELNQETQYF,TGTGCCAGTAGTGAACTTAATCAAGAGACCCAGTACTTC
TRBD1,13,TRBJ1-2,.,TRBV29-1,CSVGTGRNYGYTF,TGCAGCGTCGGGACAGGCCGTAACTATGGCTACACCTTC
.,11,TRBJ2-7,.,TRBV19,CASMGAYEQYF,TGTGCCAGTATGGGGGCCTACGAGCAGTACTTC
.,12,TRBJ1-1,.,TRBV13,CASSPGTTEAFF,TGTGCCAGCAGCCCGGGGACCACTGAAGCTTTCTTT
.,15,TRBJ2-1,.,TRBV9,CASSVDWSSYNEQFF,TGTGCCAGCAGCGTAGACTGGAGCTCCTACAATGAGCAGTTCTTC
.,14,TRBJ2-2,.,TRBV7-9,CASSPDPFTGELFF,TGTGCCAGCAGCCCGGACCCTTTCACCGGGGAGCTGTTTTTT
.,13,TRBJ2-7,.,TRBV14,CASSQGPGAEQYF,TGTGCCAGCAGCCAGGGGCCTGGGGCCGAGCAGTACTTC
TRBD1,13,TRBJ2-7,.,TRBV29-1,CSARDRDSYEQYF,TGCAGCGCCCGGGACAGGGATTCCTACGAGCAGTACTTC
.,16,TRBJ1-2,.,TRBV9,CASSDPLGTPNYGYTF,TGTGCCAGCAGCGACCCTCTTGGGACACCTAACTATGGCTACACCTTC
.,13,TRBJ1-5,.,TRBV7-6,CASSLGARQPQHF,TGTGCCAGCAGCTTAGGGGCGCGACAGCCCCAGCATTTT
.,15,TRBJ2-1,.,TRBV13,CASSLAVRSYNEQFF,TGTGCCAGCAGCTTAGCGGTCCGCTCCTACAATGAGCAGTTCTTC
TRBD1,17,TRBJ2-5,once,TRBV7-6,CASSSPGQGSRQETQYF,TGTGCCAGCAGCTCACCGGGACAGGGGAGTCGCCAAGAGACCCAGTACTTC
TRBD1,17,TRBJ2-5,.,TRBV18,CASSPSLWDRDEETQYF,TGTGCCAGCTCACCAAGCCTGTGGGACAGGGATGAAGAGACCCAGTACTTC
.,13,TRBJ2-3,.,TRBV30,CAWSVLRADTQYF,TGTGCCTGGAGTGTACTTCGGGCAGATACGCAGTATTTT
TRBD2,15,TRBJ2-1,.,TRBV9,CASSVDGTSNNEQFF,TGTGCCAGCAGCGTAGATGGGACTAGCAACAATGAGCAGTTCTTC
.,14,TRBJ1-3,few,TRBV11-1,CASSFWPSGNTIYF,TGTGCCAGCAGCTTTTGGCCCTCTGGAAACACCATATATTTT
.,14,TRBJ1-4,.,TRBV27,CASSFGPMYGKLFF,TGTGCCAGCAGTTTTGGACCAATGTATGGAAAACTGTTTTTT
TRBD2,17,TRBJ2-3,once,TRBV5-6,CASSPGLAGGRTDTQYF,TGTGCCAGCAGCCCGGGACTAGCGGGGGGAAGGACAGATACGCAGTATTTT
TRBD2,14,TRBJ2-1,.,TRBV9,CASSGSGVYNEQFF,TGTGCCAGCAGCGGTAGCGGGGTGTACAATGAGCAGTTCTTC
.,13,TRBJ2-7,.,TRBV5-4,CASSLGDTYEQYF,TGTGCCAGCAGCTTGGGGGACACCTACGAGCAGTACTTC
TRBD2,15,TRBJ2-1,.,TRBV2,CASSDRGGALNEQFF,TGTGCCAGCAGTGACCGCGGGGGGGCACTCAATGAGCAGTTCTTC
.,12,TRBJ2-7,.,TRBV29-1,CSGAGQGYEQYF,TGCAGCGGGGCCGGGCAGGGCTACGAGCAGTACTTC
.,10,TRBJ1-1,.,TRBV10-2,CASGDGKAFF,TGCGCCAGCGGCGACGGAAAAGCTTTCTTT
TRBD2,14,TRBJ2-1,.,TRBV5-4,CASSLTSGSHEQFF,TGTGCCAGCAGCTTGACTAGCGGGTCTCATGAGCAGTTCTTC
TRBD2,16,TRBJ2-3,.,TRBV6-1,CASSAGLAGSTDTQYF,TGTGCCAGCAGTGCCGGACTAGCGGGGAGCACAGATACGCAGTATTTT
.,14,TRBJ2-7,.,TRBV4-1,CASSQEGANYEQYF,TGCGCCAGCAGCCAAGAGGGGGCTAACTACGAGCAGTACTTC
.,14,TRBJ2-7,.,TRBV4-1,CASSQVTDPYEQYF,TGCGCCAGCAGCCAAGTGACCGACCCTTACGAGCAGTACTTC
.,15,TRBJ2-3,.,TRBV4-2,CASSQDSPITDTQYF,TGTGCCAGCAGCCAAGATTCCCCGATCACAGATACGCAGTATTTT
TRBD2,14,TRBJ2-5,.,TRBV27,CASSLGGDGETQYF,TGTGCCAGCAGTTTAGGGGGGGATGGGGAGACCCAGTACTTC
TRBD2,17,TRBJ2-2,.,TRBV7-6,CASSSLAGGFTTGELFF,TGTGCCAGCAGCAGCCTAGCGGGGGGGTTTACCACCGGGGAGCTGTTTTTT
.,15,TRBJ2-7,.,TRBV15,CATSRDDRFSYEQYF,TGTGCCACCAGCAGAGATGACAGGTTCTCCTACGAGCAGTACTTC
TRBD1,16,TRBJ1-3,.,TRBV7-9,CASSHNDREYQNTIYF,TGTGCCAGCAGCCATAACGACAGGGAATACCAAAACACCATATATTTT
.,15,TRBJ2-5,.,TRBV4-1,CASSQDRTTEETQYF,TGCGCCAGCAGCCAAGATCGCACTACAGAAGAGACCCAGTACTTC
.,14,TRBJ2-3,.,TRBV13,CASSLGQNTDTQYF,TGTGCCAGCAGCTTAGGACAGAACACAGATACGCAGTATTTT
.,15,TRBJ2-2,.,TRBV5-4,CASSLASANTGELFF,TGTGCCAGCAGCTTGGCCTCGGCGAACACCGGGGAGCTGTTTTTT
.,15,TRBJ2-4,.,TRBV19,CASSIGGLAKNIQYF,TGTGCCAGTAGTATAGGTGGCTTAGCCAAAAACATTCAGTACTTC
.,14,TRBJ1-3,few,TRBV6-5,CASRTGDSGNTIYF,TGTGCCAGCAGGACCGGCGACTCTGGAAACACCATATATTTT
.,14,TRBJ1-2,.,TRBV7-3,CASSLVAGPDGYTF,TGTGCCAGCAGCTTAGTGGCAGGGCCGGATGGCTACACCTTC